The source of this TCR beta chain is a study of high-grade serous ovarian cancer treatment subgroups. The wider study: Each sample yielded on average roughly 7,000 unique TCR beta rearrangements from around 15,000 reads.

Broader study findings: Repertoire similarity ranged roughly 0.095 to 0.79 between tumors of one patient. The analyses considered CDR3 and ignored CDR1 and CDR2.

V was clipped by 3 bases and J by 5 bases, with 13 bases between them. The CDR3 covers 15 residues. CDR1 is KGHSH and CDR2 is LQKENI in the germline V gene. The method was immunoSEQ multiplex PCR; TCRdb's version includes in-frame clones alone and lacks a portion of them. This table has about 7,600 clones, 65% to 85% appearing once. The tumor samples were collected prior to definitive surgery or chemotherapy. Note on this clone: The antigen is undetermined.

V is TRBV18 and J is TRBJ2-2; D uncertain. Input material: tumor tissue. This TCR came from a human donor with high-grade serous ovarian cancer. As DNA, the CDR3 is TGTGCCAGCTCACCCCTAGACGACGGTACCGGGGAGCTGTTTTTT. Its protein is CASSPLDDGTGELFF.